One sample yielded the 27 T cell receptor beta chains listed below, sequenced in a study of naive and memory T cell subsets (TCRdb year 2017). On the study overall, not on this receptor specifically: A few larger clonotypes were found in naive repertoires, especially CD8, and these larger clonotypes were possibly memory cells re-expressing CD45RA.

The library was made by UMI-ligation and nested PCR. The sequencing machine was an Illumina MiSeq. The beta constant-region primer was an equimolar mix of two oligonucleotides covering both TRBC1 and TRBC2. The ligated cDNA went through four rounds of PCR with nested alpha and beta constant-region primers together with the SP2 primer. Through fastp at Q25 and MiXCR, TCRdb rebuilt clones from the public reads, retaining in-frame beta chains. Duplicate CDR3 protein sequences are folded into a single record with the most common DNA and genes. The sample contains under 150,000 distinct CDR3 sequences, approximately 18% of them found a single time. The ten largest clones take up 0.6% to 0.8% of the sample. These receptors have no known antigen. Sequencing was carried out using naive CD8+ T cells from blood. This specimen's cell subset or site label, per the study, means: naive T cells, CD45RA high CD27+. Receptors originate from a human donor in good health.

J is TRBJ2-2 and V is TRBV15; D uncertain. CDR3 length: 16 residues. V was cut by 0 bases and J by 0 bases, with 8 bases left in between. Germline V CDR1 and CDR2: LNHNV, YYDKDF (reference sequence). Here the CDR3 DNA reads TGTGCCACCAGCAGAGATCCTGGGGCGAACACCGGGGAGCTGTTTTTT. It yields the protein CATSRDPGANTGELFF.

V usage is TRBV4-3 and J usage is TRBJ2-5; 7 bases align to TRBD2. Germline CDR1 LGHNA, CDR2 YSLEER. CDR3 length: 14 residues. J was trimmed by 5 bases and V by 4 bases; bases with no gene match: 7. The DNA for the CDR3 is TGCGCCAGCAGCCGCCTTGGGGAGGGGGAGACCCAGTACTTC. Its translation is CASSRLGEGETQYF.

This clonotype came up once. The V and J genes are TRBV7-6 and TRBJ1-1; D unclear. In germline, CDR1 is SGHVS, CDR2 FNYEAQ. The CDR3 loop spans 13 amino acids. V was clipped by 5 bases and J by 2 bases, with 9 bases between them. The CDR3 region has the DNA TGTGCCAGCAGCGCCGGGCCTAACACTGAAGCTTTCTTT. Protein product: CASSAGPNTEAFF.

This clonotype has more than one count but fewer than ten. The genes are TRBV5-6 and TRBJ2-5; possible D gene TRBD1, 5 bases. The CDR3 sequence is 14 residues long. Germline loops: CDR1 SGHDT, CDR2 YYEEEE. V was cut by 0 bases and J by 5 bases, with 11 bases left in between. The CDR3 DNA reads as TGTGCCAGCAGCTTGGCCGTAGGGGCCGAGACCCAGTACTTC. It specifies CASSLAVGAETQYF.

The table lists this clonotype with a few counts. This chain connects TRBV5-1 to TRBJ2-1, with 11 bases identical to TRBD2. V shed 4 bases, J shed 4 bases, and the junction held 4 bases outside the gene matches. Per germline, CDR1 SGHRS and CDR2 YFSETQ. The CDR3 is 15 amino acids. The CDR3 DNA reads as TGCGCCAGCAGCGTTAGCGGGAGGGGGTACAATGAGCAGTTCTTC. Translated, it gives CASSVSGRGYNEQFF. The full variable domain, with the rest looked up from reference TRBV5-1 and TRBJ2-1, is KAGVTQTPRYLIKTRGQQVTLSCSPISGHRSVSWYQQTPGQGLQFLFEYFSETQRNKGNFPGRFSGRQFSNSRSEMNVSTLELGDSALYLCASSVSGRGYNEQFFGPGTRLTVL.

This clonotype was recorded a few times. This CDR3 reads CASSPRGVDEQFF. The CDR3 DNA sequence: TGTGCCAGCAGCCCTCGGGGAGTCGATGAGCAGTTCTTC. The chain has TRBV28 and TRBJ2-1; D is possibly TRBD2 (5 bases). The CDR3 spans 13 residues. Looked up from germline, CDR1 is MDHEN and CDR2 is SYDVKM. The ends were cut back, 6 bases at V and 8 bases at J, with 14 bases in the middle.

The sample holds a few counts of this clonotype. The gene calls are TRBV19 and TRBJ2-2, with D perhaps matching TRBD1 or TRBD2 (5 bases each). V dropped 6 bases and J dropped 2 bases, with 7 bases sitting between them. This CDR3 contains 13 residues. Germline CDR1 and CDR2: LNHDA and SQIVND (reference sequence). CDR3 protein: CASRGPNTGELFF. Here the CDR3 DNA reads TGTGCCAGTAGGGGACCTAACACCGGGGAGCTGTTTTTT.

V and J are TRBV6-6 and TRBJ2-6; D possibly corresponds to TRBD2 (5 bases). Germline-derived CDR1 and CDR2 are MNHNY and SVGAGI (reference sequence). V shed 7 bases and J shed 1 base, with 11 bases lying between them. This CDR3 is built from 15 residues. CDR3 loop: CASIYWESGANVLTF. The DNA of the CDR3 is TGTGCCAGCATATACTGGGAGTCTGGGGCCAACGTCCTGACTTTC.

This clonotype was seen more than once but under ten times. The gene calls are TRBV29-1 and TRBJ2-7; TRBD2 is a possible D gene (5 bases). Germline V gene sequence: CDR1 SQVTM, CDR2 ANQGSEA. The V and J ends lost 4 bases and 0 bases respectively, with 16 bases between them. The CDR3 is made up of 15 amino acids. Here the CDR3 DNA reads TGCAGCGTTGTAGTTGGCGGGCGGAGCTCCTACGAGCAGTACTTC. Encoded protein: CSVVVGGRSSYEQYF.

The chain has TRBV15 and TRBJ1-2; 10 bases map to TRBD1. Germline assignment: CDR1 LNHNV and CDR2 YYDKDF (reference sequence). The length of the CDR3 is 14 residues. The V and J ends lost 2 bases and 7 bases, in that order; junction bases with no gene match: 4. CDR3 in DNA: TGTGCCACCAGCAGACATGGACAGGGGGTTGGCTACACCTTC. Its translation: CATSRHGQGVGYTF.

This clonotype occurred a few times. The chain links TRBV4-3 to TRBJ2-1; the match to TRBD1 covers 9 bases. This CDR3 is 17 amino acids long. With 1 base clipped from V and 4 bases from J, the junction kept 8 bases outside the gene matches. Germline loops: CDR1 LGHNA, CDR2 YSLEER. For the CDR3, the DNA is TGCGCCAGCAGCCAAGGGAACCGGGACAGGGAATACAATGAGCAGTTCTTC. This translates into CASSQGNRDREYNEQFF.

The V gene is TRBV29-1, the J gene TRBJ2-7; the D is unclear. This CDR3 is built from 12 residues. Trimming pared 5 bases from V and 0 bases from J, leaving 8 bases between. From germline, CDR1 is SQVTM and CDR2 ANQGSEA. CDR3 DNA: TGCAGCGTTCTTGGTGACTCCTACGAGCAGTACTTC. The encoded protein is CSVLGDSYEQYF.

The chain combines TRBV20-1 with TRBJ2-7; unclear D gene. The CDR3 runs to 14 residues. CDR1 and CDR2 from the germline V gene are DFQATT and SNEGSKA (reference sequence). V dropped 0 bases and J dropped 0 bases, with 9 bases sitting between them. The DNA for the CDR3 is TGCAGTGCTAGAGATTGGTATGACTCCTACGAGCAGTACTTC. This codes for CSARDWYDSYEQYF.

The chain has TRBV5-1 and TRBJ2-1; no reliable D call. The V end lost 4 bases, the J end lost 7 bases, and 9 bases lay between the germline ends. In germline, CDR1 is SGHRS, CDR2 YFSETQ. The CDR3 is 12 residues long. The CDR3 reads CASSEVSNEQFF. The DNA of the CDR3 is TGCGCCAGCAGCGAGGTGTCGAATGAGCAGTTCTTC.

This chain joins TRBV14 and TRBJ2-7, with D possibly TRBD2 on 6 matching bases. The CDR3 has 15 amino acids. The ends were cut back, 2 bases at V and 4 bases at J, with 15 bases in the middle. Germline CDR1 SGHDN, CDR2 FVKESK. The CDR3 loop reads CASSQYPSASYEQYF. CDR3 DNA sequence: TGTGCCAGCAGCCAATACCCTAGCGCCTCTTACGAGCAGTACTTC.

The CDR3 region is CASSVNYGNSPLHF. The CDR3, as DNA: TGTGCCAGCAGCGTAAATTACGGGAATTCACCCCTCCACTTT. This chain connects TRBV9 to TRBJ1-6, with D unclear. CDR3 length: 14 residues. The germline V gene has CDR1 SGDLS and CDR2 YYNGEE. Trimming removed 1 base at V and 7 bases at J, with 9 bases between.

The V and J genes are TRBV6-4 and TRBJ2-1, with 7 nucleotides matching TRBD2. Trimming cost V 2 bases and J 3 bases; bases outside gene matches: 4. CDR1 and CDR2 (germline): MRHNA, SNTAGT. The CDR3 has 15 residues. CDR3 nucleotide sequence: TGTGCCAGCAGTGACCGGGCGGGGGACTACAATGAGCAGTTCTTC. Residues: CASSDRAGDYNEQFF.

This sequence joins TRBV27 and TRBJ1-4, with D hard to call. The germline gives CDR1 MNHEY, CDR2 SMNVEV (reference sequence). V was pared by 4 bases and J by 1 base, with 4 bases between. The CDR3 consists of 13 residues. The CDR3 here is CASSSGTNEKLFF. The DNA of the CDR3 is TGTGCCAGCAGTTCAGGAACTAATGAAAAACTGTTTTTT.

The rearrangement joins TRBV6-2 or TRBV6-3 to TRBJ2-7, with D maybe TRBD1 (6 bases). The length of the CDR3 is 14 residues. Germline assignment: CDR1 MNHEY and CDR2 SVGEGT. The V and J ends lost 6 bases and 1 base respectively, with 13 bases between them. The CDR3 region is CASSQTGGSYEQYF. CDR3 nucleotides: TGTGCCAGCAGCCAGACAGGAGGTTCCTACGAGCAGTACTTC.

This clonotype was detected only a few times. The chain links TRBV9 to TRBJ1-2; D might be TRBD1 (6 bases). The CDR3 loop spans 14 amino acids. Between the trimmed V and J ends, which lost 4 bases and 4 bases, there was a span of 14 bases. The V gene's germline CDR1 is SGDLS and CDR2 YYNGEE. CDR3 bases: TGTGCCAGCAGCCCCTCCGGGACACCCTATGGCTACACCTTC. It yields the protein CASSPSGTPYGYTF.

Only a few counts were recorded for this clonotype. This sequence joins TRBV4-3 and TRBJ2-1, with D perhaps TRBD1 (5 bases). CDR3 length: 16 residues. V was cut by 3 bases and J by 0 bases, with 12 bases left in between. Germline V gene sequence: CDR1 LGHNA, CDR2 YSLEER. The CDR3 loop reads CASSHYDRSSYNEQFF. The CDR3 DNA reads as TGCGCCAGCAGCCACTACGACAGAAGCTCCTACAATGAGCAGTTCTTC.

This chain joins TRBV29-1 and TRBJ2-7; TRBD2 matches 11 bases. The CDR3 spans 15 residues. Trimming at V came to 4 bases and at J to 4 bases, leaving 9 bases not matched to a gene. The germline gives CDR1 SQVTM, CDR2 ANQGSEA. This CDR3 reads CSVVAGGPVGYEQYF. The CDR3 DNA reads as TGCAGCGTTGTAGCGGGAGGGCCGGTTGGATACGAGCAGTACTTC.

This sequence joins TRBV15 and TRBJ2-7; 7 nucleotides line up with TRBD1. CDR3 length equals 14 residues. Per germline, CDR1 LNHNV and CDR2 YYDKDF (reference sequence). The V gene end was trimmed by 3 bases and the J gene end by 5 bases; junction bases not matched to a gene: 7. The DNA of the CDR3 is TGTGCCACCAGCAGGGGGGACAGCGGTGACGAGCAGTACTTC. It translates to CATSRGDSGDEQYF.

Only a few counts were recorded for this clonotype. The chain recombines TRBV7-2 with TRBJ2-1; no clear D gene. The CDR3 sequence is 15 residues long. The ends were cut back, 3 bases at V and 5 bases at J, with 14 bases in the middle. Per germline, CDR1 SGHTA and CDR2 FQGNSA. CDR3 DNA sequence: TGTGCCAGCAGCTTGATCCCGCTAGGGAACAATGAGCAGTTCTTC. The encoded protein is CASSLIPLGNNEQFF.

J is TRBJ2-7 and V is TRBV20-1, with 9 positions matching TRBD1. V lost 6 bases to trimming and J lost 4 bases; unmatched junction nucleotides: 10. The germline CDR1 and CDR2 sequences are DFQATT and SNEGSKA (reference sequence). The CDR3 has 14 amino acids. CDR3 in DNA: TGCAGTGCCGAGGACAGGGGAAGAGGATACGAGCAGTACTTC. Translated: CSAEDRGRGYEQYF.

This clonotype was found a few times. The chain is built from TRBV12-3 or TRBV12-4 and TRBJ1-2; 7 nucleotides match TRBD1. This CDR3 contains 14 residues. After removal of 0 bases from V and 4 bases from J, the junction contained 2 bases not matched to a gene. The CDR3 sequence is CASSLAGGIYGYTF. CDR3 DNA sequence: TGTGCCAGCAGTTTAGCAGGGGGCATCTATGGCTACACCTTC.

The chain recombines TRBV6-2 or TRBV6-3 with TRBJ2-1, with TRBD2 identical over 7 bases. CDR3 length: 16 amino acids. After removal of 8 bases from V and 4 bases from J, the junction contained 14 bases not matched to a gene. The germline gives CDR1 MNHEY, CDR2 SVGEGT. The CDR3 nucleotides read TGTGCCAGCGAGGCCCTTCGGGCGGGAGTGTACAATGAGCAGTTCTTC. Encoded protein: CASEALRAGVYNEQFF.